These 12 T cell receptor beta chains originate from one sample sequenced in a study of T cells in Graves' hyperthyroidism and ophthalmopathy. RNA transcripts provided the source from which TCR beta CDR3 regions were amplified. HTBI primers were employed in a first-round RT-PCR of the TCR CDR3. TCRdb re-derived calls from the multiplex PCR reads in MiXCR, one entry per CDR3 protein. Of about 520,000 distinct CDR3 sequences in the sample, less than 25% were seen once. The sequenced sample was blood. The receptors originated from a woman younger than 45 with Graves' ophthalmopathy.

The genes are TRBV6-1 and TRBJ2-2, with D tentatively TRBD2 (7 bases). Germline V lookup: CDR1 MNHNS, CDR2 SASEGT. Trimming removed 7 bases at V and 0 bases at J, with 9 bases between. This CDR3 has 14 amino acids. The CDR3 sequence is CASKGGTNTGELFF. CDR3 DNA sequence: TGTGCCAGCAAGGGGGGGACGAACACCGGGGAGCTGTTTTTT.

This clonotype came up a few times. For the CDR3, the DNA is TGTGCCAGCAGTCCCCAGACTAGCGGGGGGCGGAATGAGCAGTTCTTC. As protein: CASSPQTSGGRNEQFF. This chain links TRBV6-2 or TRBV6-3 with TRBJ2-1; 13 bases agree with TRBD2. After removal of 5 bases from V and 7 bases from J, the junction contained 8 bases not matched to a gene. The CDR3 sequence is 16 residues long. CDR1 is MNHEY and CDR2 is SVGEGT in the germline V gene.

This clonotype has ten or more counts. The chain uses TRBV29-1 and TRBJ1-2; no definite D call. Germline values: CDR1 SQVTM, CDR2 ANQGSEA. The CDR3 extends over 12 amino acids. Trimming removed 5 bases from V and 2 bases from J, with 9 bases in between. The CDR3 region is CSVLSGNYGYTF. CDR3 DNA sequence: TGCAGCGTTCTCTCTGGGAACTATGGCTACACCTTC.

The table lists this clonotype with many counts. The V call is TRBV19, the J call TRBJ2-5; 14 bases agree with TRBD2. The CDR3 extends over 14 amino acids. V was clipped by 9 bases and J by 5 bases; unmatched bases: 5. The germline V gene encodes CDR1 LNHDA and CDR2 SQIVND (reference sequence). The CDR3 region has the DNA TGTGCCAGCGGAAGGACTAGCGGGGGGGAGACCCAGTACTTC. Its translation: CASGRTSGGETQYF.

The gene calls are TRBV2 and TRBJ1-1; a possible D gene is TRBD1 (5 bases). The germline V gene has CDR1 SNHLY and CDR2 FYNNEI. There are 15 residues in the CDR3. V lost 5 bases and J 3 bases, leaving 16 bases between the germline ends. In DNA, the CDR3 is TGTGCCAGCAGTAGAATCAGGGAGGCAGACACTGAAGCTTTCTTT. Protein sequence: CASSRIREADTEAFF.

This clonotype came up many times. The V call is TRBV12-3 or TRBV12-4, the J call TRBJ2-7, with D perhaps assigned TRBD1 or TRBD2 (5 bases each). The CDR3 has 15 amino acids. The germline V and J ends were trimmed by 3 bases and 2 bases, with 14 bases remaining between them. CDR3 sequence: CASSFGAASTYEQYF. For the CDR3, the DNA is TGTGCCAGCAGTTTCGGGGCAGCGTCCACCTACGAGCAGTACTTC.

The chain is built from TRBV19 and TRBJ1-5; 8 bases align to TRBD1. Germline V gene lookup returns CDR1 LNHDA and CDR2 SQIVND (reference sequence). The CDR3 spans 17 residues. V lost 3 bases, J lost 0 bases, and 7 bases stayed unmatched. The CDR3 loop is CASSIRTGLGSNQPQHF. In DNA, the CDR3 is TGTGCCAGTAGTATCCGGACAGGGCTGGGTAGCAATCAGCCCCAGCATTTT.

This clonotype was seen many times. The V gene is TRBV7-8, the J gene TRBJ1-2, with D possibly TRBD1 on 5 matching bases. V lost 0 bases to trimming and J lost 4 bases, with 15 bases between them. This CDR3 has 16 residues. From germline, CDR1 is SGHVS and CDR2 FQNEAQ. The CDR3 loop reads CASSLARLAGSYGYTF. Here the CDR3 DNA reads TGTGCCAGCAGCTTAGCGCGTCTCGCAGGGAGCTATGGCTACACCTTC. Full variable domain (outside the CDR3, taken from reference TRBV7-8 and TRBJ1-2): GAGVSQSPRYKVAKRGQDVALRCDPISGHVSLFWYQQALGQGPEFLTYFQNEAQLDKSGLPSDRFFAERPEGSVSTLKIQRTQQEDSAVYLCASSLARLAGSYGYTFGSGTRLTVV.

The sample holds many counts of this clonotype. V and J are TRBV6-1 and TRBJ1-1; TRBD1 might be the D (5 bases). CDR1 is MNHNS and CDR2 is SASEGT in the germline V gene. Trimming stripped 6 bases from V and 1 base from J, with 12 bases between. The CDR3 is 14 residues long. This chain's CDR3 is CASSNGGGNTEAFF. For the CDR3, the DNA is TGTGCCAGCAGCAATGGGGGGGGGAACACTGAAGCTTTCTTT.

The rearrangement uses TRBV7-3 and TRBJ2-7; D is unclear. V lost 5 bases and J 4 bases, leaving 12 bases between the germline ends. Germline values: CDR1 SGHTA, CDR2 FQGTGA. The CDR3 has 13 amino acids. Here the CDR3 reads CASSREYTYEQYF. Here the CDR3 DNA reads TGTGCCAGCAGCCGAGAGTATACTTACGAGCAGTACTTC.

This clonotype was counted at least ten times. The chain links TRBV29-1 to TRBJ1-1; D is unclear. CDR1 and CDR2 (germline): SQVTM, ANQGSEA. The CDR3 loop spans 14 amino acids. Trimming pared 0 bases from V and 6 bases from J, leaving 14 bases between. The CDR3 DNA is TGCAGCGTTGAAGATTGGGTGGAGGCAGCTGAAGCTTTCTTT. The encoded protein is CSVEDWVEAAEAFF.

The sample holds one count of this clonotype. The CDR3 loop is CASSFISNTGELFF. CDR3 sequence (DNA): TGTGCCAGCAGCTTCATTTCGAACACCGGGGAGCTGTTTTTT. The chain uses TRBV7-8 and TRBJ2-2, with D unresolved. The germline gives CDR1 SGHVS, CDR2 FQNEAQ. The V end was cut by 3 bases, the J end by 0 bases, with 5 bases between. The CDR3 totals 14 residues.